Here is one TCR beta chain with its context. As yet, its antigen is unknown. The sample comes from a study of post-analysis software for immune sequencing data. General study points: By F measure, samples from a shared preparation batch strongly co-clustered.

Unique molecular identifiers were built into the TCR beta cDNA libraries. A few hundred thousand cDNA molecules were obtained from roughly 0.93 to 9.6 million T cells. TCRdb re-called the PCR reads with MiXCR, one entry per CDR3 protein. The sample shows around 710,000 distinct CDR3 sequences, around 45% of them seen only once. This TCR came from a girl between 5 and 17 years old with multiple sclerosis. Sequenced: blood.

CDR3 bases: TGTGCCACCAGTGATTTCGGACTAGCGGATGAGCAGTTCTTC. It encodes CATSDFGLADEQFF. The chain recombines TRBV24-1 with TRBJ2-1, with 10 bases aligning to TRBD2. Germline CDR1 reads KGHDR; CDR2 reads SFDVKD. The V gene end was trimmed by 1 base and the J gene end by 8 bases; junction bases not matched to a gene: 1. The CDR3 has 14 residues.